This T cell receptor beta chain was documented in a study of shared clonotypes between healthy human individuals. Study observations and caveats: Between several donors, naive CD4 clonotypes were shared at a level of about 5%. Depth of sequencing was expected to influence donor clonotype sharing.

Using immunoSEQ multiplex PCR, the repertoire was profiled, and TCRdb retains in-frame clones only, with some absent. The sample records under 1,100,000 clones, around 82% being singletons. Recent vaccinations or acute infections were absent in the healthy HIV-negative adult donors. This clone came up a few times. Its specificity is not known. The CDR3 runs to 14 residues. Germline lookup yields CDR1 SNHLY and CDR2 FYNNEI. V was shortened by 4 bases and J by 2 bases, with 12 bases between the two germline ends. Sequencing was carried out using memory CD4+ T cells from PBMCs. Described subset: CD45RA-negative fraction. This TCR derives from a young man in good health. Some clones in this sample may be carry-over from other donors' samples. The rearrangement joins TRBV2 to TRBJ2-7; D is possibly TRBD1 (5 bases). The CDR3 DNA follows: TGTGCCAGCAGTGCAAGGGGAACTACCTACGAGCAGTACTTC. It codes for CASSARGTTYEQYF.